These 11 T cell receptor beta chains came from one sample sequenced in a study of human T cells and chemical hapten exposure. Noted time point: patch test 3, about 24 weeks after DPC sensitization. The treatment: therapeutic diphenylcyclopropenone sensitization with weekly scalp DPC. TCRdb used MiXCR to reprocess the RACE reads, holding one entry per CDR3 protein. This table has under 130,000 distinct CDR3 sequences, under 35% appearing once. The source material was whole blood, sampled in connection with sensitization to the hapten diphenylcyclopropenone (DPC). The receptors stem from a man aged 35-49 years with alopecia areata. Some clones in this sample may be carry-over from other donors' samples.

The chain combines TRBV6-9 with TRBJ2-2; 8 bases line up with TRBD1. The CDR3 length is 17 residues. The junction had 16 bases not matched to a gene; V was cut back by 8 bases and J by 5 bases. Germline assignment: CDR1 MNHGY and CDR2 SVAAGI. This CDR3 reads CASSRQGAGRSTGELFF. DNA of the CDR3: TGTGCCAGCTCCCGGCAGGGGGCGGGTAGGAGTACCGGGGAGCTGTTTTTT.

This clonotype has only a few counts. The chain joins TRBV29-1 to TRBJ1-1, with D possibly TRBD1 on 5 matching bases. V lost 3 bases and J 10 bases, leaving 18 bases between the germline ends. Germline CDR1 and CDR2: SQVTM and ANQGSEA. This CDR3 comprises 13 residues. DNA for the CDR3: TGCAGCGTTGAGGCCCCGGGGGTGGCGGGAGCTTTCTTT. It yields the protein CSVEAPGVAGAFF.

This clonotype was seen only a few times. The rearrangement uses TRBV12-3 or TRBV12-4 and TRBJ2-3; D ambiguous. This CDR3 is 16 amino acids long. The germline V and J ends were trimmed by 7 bases and 4 bases, with 21 bases remaining between them. The CDR3 protein is CASNEGGTWMADTQYF. CDR3 nucleotides: TGTGCCAGCAACGAAGGCGGTACATGGATGGCAGATACGCAGTATTTT.

The chain uses TRBV20-1 and TRBJ2-3; D unclear. CDR1 is DFQATT and CDR2 is SNEGSKA in the germline V gene (reference sequence). The CDR3 runs 10 residues. Trimming took 4 bases from V and 5 from J, leaving 4 bases between them. The CDR3 coding sequence is TGCAGTGCTACGAGAGATACGCAGTATTTT. This encodes CSATRDTQYF.

V gene TRBV29-1 combines with J gene TRBJ1-1, with 10 bases matching TRBD1. CDR1 and CDR2 (germline): SQVTM, ANQGSEA. V shed 0 bases and J 5 bases; nucleotides not matched to a gene: 6. The CDR3 is made up of 15 amino acids. CDR3 nucleotides: TGCAGCGTTGAAGATCGACAGGGGGCGGCAACTGAAGCTTTCTTT. Its protein is CSVEDRQGAATEAFF.

The V call is TRBV29-1, the J call TRBJ1-1, with 9 bases identical to TRBD1. The V gene end was trimmed by 5 bases and the J gene end by 5 bases; junction bases not matched to a gene: 6. CDR3 length: 13 residues. Germline V lookup: CDR1 SQVTM, CDR2 ANQGSEA. The CDR3 DNA reads TGCAGCGTTATCGGACAGGGGAGAACTGAAGCTTTCTTT. Its protein is CSVIGQGRTEAFF.

The rearrangement joins TRBV7-2 to TRBJ2-3; 8 bases are a match to TRBD2. This CDR3 comprises 20 residues. Germline CDR1 and CDR2: SGHTA and FQGNSA. The ends lost 7 bases at V and 0 bases at J; junction bases unmatched: 21. This CDR3 is CASNSSPTSGAIPSTDTQYF. The CDR3 nucleotides are TGTGCCAGCAACTCAAGTCCCACTAGCGGCGCCATCCCTAGCACAGATACGCAGTATTTT.

V is TRBV20-1 and J is TRBJ1-3; D not resolved. This CDR3 is 13 amino acids long. Germline V gives CDR1 DFQATT, CDR2 SNEGSKA (reference sequence). V lost 3 bases and J 2 bases, leaving 8 bases between the germline ends. In nucleotides, the CDR3 is TGCAGTGCTAGTCCGGTGGCTGGAAACACCATATATTTT. Amino acid sequence: CSASPVAGNTIYF.

This clonotype was observed a few times. This rearrangement joins TRBV13 to TRBJ1-1; no reliable D call. Per the germline V gene, CDR1 is PRHDT and CDR2 is FYEKMQ (reference sequence). The CDR3 runs to 12 residues. The V gene lost 2 bases and the J gene lost 3 bases, with 4 bases spanning the gap. The CDR3 loop reads CASSLRDTEAFF. The CDR3 region has the DNA TGTGCCAGCAGCTTACGCGACACTGAAGCTTTCTTT.

This clonotype was observed a handful of times. V usage is TRBV10-2 and J usage is TRBJ2-1, with TRBD2 identical over 8 bases. The CDR3 contains 15 residues. V was clipped by 8 bases and J by 7 bases; unmatched bases: 13. Per germline, CDR1 WSHSY and CDR2 SAAADI. CDR3 residues: CASSVASGQRNEQFF. The CDR3 region has the DNA TGCGCCAGCTCCGTCGCTAGCGGGCAGAGAAATGAGCAGTTCTTC.

There are a few counts of this clonotype. The chain recombines TRBV11-1 with TRBJ2-1; D unresolved. V shed 5 bases and J shed 3 bases, with 8 bases lying between them. Germline CDR1 SGHAT, CDR2 FQDESV (reference sequence). The CDR3 extends over 13 amino acids. The CDR3 sequence is CASSGTNYNEQFF. The CDR3 bases are TGTGCCAGCAGCGGCACGAACTACAATGAGCAGTTCTTC.